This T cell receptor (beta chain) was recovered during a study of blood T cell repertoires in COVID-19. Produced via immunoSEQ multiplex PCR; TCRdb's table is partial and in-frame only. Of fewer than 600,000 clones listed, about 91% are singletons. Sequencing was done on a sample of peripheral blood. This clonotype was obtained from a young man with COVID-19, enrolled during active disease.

CDR3: CASSYRDRAYGYTF. The CDR3 DNA follows: TGTGCCAGCAGTTACCGAGACAGGGCCTATGGCTACACCTTC. The rearrangement links TRBV6-5 to TRBJ1-2, with 7 bases lining up with TRBD1. After removal of 2 bases from V and 4 bases from J, the junction contained 4 bases not matched to a gene. Germline CDR1 reads MNHEY; CDR2 reads SVGAGI. CDR3 size: 14 residues.